This entry lists 3 T cell receptor beta chains sequenced from one sample in a study of CD8 T cells in Susac syndrome. RNA was extracted with the RNeasy kit, and a quantity of about 0.45 to 1 ug was reverse transcribed using random hexamers. MiXCR was run by TCRdb on the immunoSEQ multiplex PCR reads, yielding one entry per CDR3 protein. The table includes nearly 70,000 distinct CDR3 sequences, around 95% detected once. The sample was CD8+ T cells from PBMCs. The origin of the receptors is a human donor in good health.

To note about this clonotype: The junction departs from germline at one end; a sequencing error may be responsible. The chain carries TRBV4-3 and TRBJ1-4; 7 nucleotides line up with TRBD1. Germline CDR1 LGHNA, CDR2 YSLEER. CDR3 length: 15 amino acids. CDR3: CASSEDGTEYEKLFF. Written as DNA, the CDR3 is TGCGCCAGCAGCGAAGACGGGACAGAGTACGAAAAACTGTTTTTT.

The chain recombines TRBV27 with TRBJ1-5; possible D gene TRBD1, 5 bases. The CDR3 length is 14 residues. V gave up 5 bases and J gave up 9 bases, with 17 bases separating them. CDR1 and CDR2 (germline): MNHEY, SMNVEV (reference sequence). CDR3 coding DNA: TGTGCCAGCAGTCCACGGGTTGGGGACTGGCCCCAGCATTTT. This encodes CASSPRVGDWPQHF.

The rearrangement joins TRBV14 to TRBJ2-1; a weak D match, TRBD1 (5 bases). Trimming took 1 base from V and 4 from J, leaving 14 bases between them. Germline values: CDR1 SGHDN, CDR2 FVKESK. This CDR3 has 16 amino acids. The CDR3 spells CASSQVTGPWYNEQFF. The CDR3 coding sequence is TGTGCCAGCAGCCAAGTTACAGGTCCCTGGTACAATGAGCAGTTCTTC.